These 23 T cell receptor beta chains originate from one sample sequenced in a study of regulatory T cells in long-lasting Graves disease. Sample time point: persistent/refractory GD, antithyroid drugs over 5 years with positive TRAb. From RNA extracted from PBMCs, the TCR library was made. Investigators prepared the TCR beta libraries by applying iRepertoire HTBI primers and Arm-PCR of CDR3 regions. Each CDR3 protein gets one entry after TCRdb re-called the multiplex PCR reads with MiXCR. This table holds about 460,000 distinct CDR3 sequences, about 22% found once. The sequenced sample was peripheral blood mononuclear cells (PBMCs), obtained when the disease was refractory, from a patient treated with antithyroid drugs. Every receptor here comes from a female donor with Graves disease.

A few counts support this clonotype. For the CDR3, the DNA is TGTGCCATCAGTGAGTCGAGTAGGGAACTAGCTTTCTTT. Protein sequence: CAISESSRELAFF. The chain recombines TRBV10-3 with TRBJ1-1; D unresolved. Germline V gene sequence: CDR1 ENHRY, CDR2 SYGVKD. V lost 0 bases and J lost 10, with 12 bases in between. This CDR3 comprises 13 residues.

This chain joins TRBV6-1 and TRBJ1-1; 10 bases map to TRBD1. CDR1 and CDR2 (germline): MNHNS, SASEGT. V lost 9 bases to trimming and J lost 0 bases; unmatched junction nucleotides: 10. This CDR3 region has 16 residues. The CDR3: CASRDRGPPLNTEAFF. DNA of the CDR3: TGTGCCAGTAGGGACAGGGGCCCTCCCTTGAACACTGAAGCTTTCTTT.

This clonotype was counted many times. The chain employs TRBV7-8 and TRBJ2-2; maybe TRBD1 (5 bases). Trimming took 8 bases from V and 1 from J, leaving 11 bases between them. The CDR3 length is 14 residues. CDR1 SGHVS and CDR2 FQNEAQ come from the germline V gene. CDR3 protein: CASEDILNTGELFF. DNA of the CDR3: TGTGCCAGCGAGGACATCCTGAACACCGGGGAGCTGTTTTTT.

This clonotype was counted a few times. This rearrangement joins TRBV12-3 or TRBV12-4 to TRBJ2-7; D gene uncertain. The CDR3 covers 13 residues. The germline V and J ends were trimmed by 5 bases and 7 bases, with 15 bases remaining between them. The CDR3 spells CASSQGMGWEQYF. The CDR3 nucleotides are TGTGCCAGCAGTCAAGGGATGGGTTGGGAGCAGTACTTC.

This clonotype showed up many times. The chain links TRBV5-6 to TRBJ2-5, with 10 nucleotides matching TRBD1. V was pared by 1 base and J by 3 bases, with 3 bases of the junction left unmatched. Germline V CDR1 and CDR2: SGHDT, YYEEEE. CDR3 size: 15 residues. CDR3 region: CASSLPGQGKETQYF. The CDR3, as DNA: TGTGCCAGCAGCTTGCCGGGACAGGGGAAAGAGACCCAGTACTTC.

The chain carries TRBV30 and TRBJ2-7; D might be TRBD1 (6 bases). The germline V gene has CDR1 GTSNPN and CDR2 SVGIG (reference sequence). V lost 3 bases to trimming and J lost 1 base, with 10 bases between them. This CDR3 comprises 13 residues. The CDR3 here is CAWSDRRSYEQYF. The CDR3 nucleotides read TGTGCCTGGAGCGACAGGAGGTCCTACGAGCAGTACTTC.

This clonotype was seen more than once but under ten times. The V and J genes are TRBV19 and TRBJ2-2; D uncertain. The CDR3 totals 14 residues. Trimming cost V 4 bases and J 4 bases, with 10 bases left between them. Germline loops: CDR1 LNHDA, CDR2 SQIVND (reference sequence). CDR3 DNA sequence: TGTGCCAGTAGTACCTCCCTGGGCACCGGGGAGCTGTTTTTT. This codes for CASSTSLGTGELFF.

The rearrangement joins TRBV24-1 to TRBJ2-1; D remains unclear. The CDR3 contains 14 residues. Trimming cost V 5 bases and J 8 bases, with 15 bases left between them. From germline, CDR1 is KGHDR and CDR2 SFDVKD. CDR3 residues: CATSAADRLDEQFF. For the CDR3, the DNA is TGTGCCACCAGTGCCGCGGATCGTCTCGATGAGCAGTTCTTC.

This clonotype has only a few counts. The V call is TRBV30, the J call TRBJ2-7; perhaps TRBD1 as D (6 bases). The V end lost 3 bases, the J end lost 9 bases, and 21 bases lay between the germline ends. The CDR3 loop spans 14 amino acids. In germline, CDR1 is GTSNPN, CDR2 SVGIG (reference sequence). CDR3 amino acids: CAWSHTGLDLWQYF. The DNA of the CDR3 is TGTGCCTGGAGCCATACAGGGTTGGATTTGTGGCAGTACTTC.

The chain couples TRBV20-1 to TRBJ1-6; 11 nucleotides line up with TRBD1. The CDR3 covers 18 residues. Trimming removed 6 bases from V and 0 bases from J; junction bases left unmatched: 10. Per germline, CDR1 DFQATT and CDR2 SNEGSKA (reference sequence). CDR3: CSATGQGVSHSYNSPLHF. The CDR3 DNA reads as TGCAGTGCAACGGGACAGGGGGTTAGTCACTCCTATAATTCACCCCTCCACTTT.

There are many counts of this clonotype. V and J are TRBV12-3 or TRBV12-4 and TRBJ2-7, with D perhaps TRBD2 (5 bases). CDR3 size: 13 residues. The V end was cut by 3 bases, the J end by 4 bases, with 10 bases between. The CDR3 coding sequence is TGTGCCAGCAGTTTTCCGGGGTTGTACGAGCAGTACTTC. This gives the protein CASSFPGLYEQYF.

The V call is TRBV6-1, the J call TRBJ2-1; D possibly corresponds to TRBD2 (5 bases). From germline, CDR1 is MNHNS and CDR2 SASEGT. There are 14 residues in the CDR3. Deletions cut 6 bases from V and 0 bases from J, with 9 bases between. The chain's CDR3 is CASSHGDSYNEQFF. DNA for the CDR3: TGTGCCAGCAGCCACGGGGACTCCTACAATGAGCAGTTCTTC.

Comment on this clonotype: A read error may account for a junction end that differs from germline. This chain links TRBV6-1 with TRBJ1-2, with 7 bases lining up with TRBD1. The CDR3 is 15 amino acids. The germline CDR1 and CDR2 sequences are MNHNS and SASEGT. In nucleotides, the CDR3 is TGTGCCAGCAGTGCACCGACAGGGATTTTTAATGGCTACATCTTC. Its translation: CASSAPTGIFNGYIF.

In regard to this clonotype: One junction end disagrees with the germline gene, perhaps due to a read error. J is TRBJ2-4 and V is TRBV7-2, with no clear D. The length of the CDR3 is 16 residues. Per germline, CDR1 SGHTA and CDR2 FQGNSA. The CDR3 DNA follows: TGTGCCAGCAGCTTAGATCCGGCCCTGACCAAAAACCTTCAGTACTTC. Translating it yields CASSLDPALTKNLQYF.

The chain links TRBV7-9 to TRBJ1-5; weak D call: TRBD1 (6 bases). Trimming pared 6 bases from V and 2 bases from J, leaving 20 bases between. There are 17 residues in the CDR3. Germline-derived CDR1 and CDR2 are SEHNR and FQNEAQ (reference sequence). The CDR3 nucleotides read TGTGCCAGCAGGTCGGGGACACCTCTGTGGGGCAATCAGCCCCAGCATTTT. This encodes CASRSGTPLWGNQPQHF.

This clonotype occurred once. The chain uses TRBV12-3 or TRBV12-4 and TRBJ2-7; weak D call: TRBD2 (6 bases). V was clipped by 2 bases and J by 5 bases, with 16 bases between them. CDR3 length: 15 amino acids. The CDR3 spells CASSLSFSGGNEQYF. Here the CDR3 DNA reads TGTGCCAGCAGTTTATCCTTCTCCGGAGGGAACGAGCAGTACTTC.

A word on this clonotype: A read error may produce the germline difference seen at one junction end. The chain employs TRBV6-5 and TRBJ1-1; no clear D. The CDR3 runs to 14 residues. Per the germline V gene, CDR1 is MNHEY and CDR2 is SVGAGI. The CDR3 DNA sequence: TGCGCCAGCAGCCAAGAGGAGGGAAACACTGAAGCTTTCTTT. Translating it yields CASSQEEGNTEAFF.

This clonotype was recorded many times. The chain links TRBV7-2 to TRBJ2-7, with TRBD2 matching 7 bases. CDR1 and CDR2 (germline): SGHTA, FQGNSA. The V and J ends lost 4 bases and 4 bases, in that order; junction bases with no gene match: 7. The CDR3 has 14 amino acids. The CDR3 region has the DNA TGTGCCAGCAGCTCGGGACTACCTACTTACGAGCAGTACTTC. It translates to CASSSGLPTYEQYF.

A remark on this clonotype: A much larger clone differs from this one at a single base, so this may be a read error. Lacking the conserved final phenylalanine or tryptophan, this CDR3 likely reflects a read error. This sequence joins TRBV7-2 and TRBJ1-5; D is possibly TRBD1 (5 bases). V shed 1 base and J shed 4 bases, with 11 bases lying between them. Germline V gives CDR1 SGHTA, CDR2 FQGNSA. This CDR3 has 15 amino acids. In DNA, the CDR3 is TGTGCCAGCAGCTTAGGGGCGGGGGGGAATCAGCCCCAGCATTCT. Translated, it gives CASSLGAGGNQPQHS.

This clonotype was detected many times. This chain connects TRBV28 to TRBJ2-5; 11 bases agree with TRBD1. The V segment lost 10 bases and the J segment 1 base; nucleotides outside the gene matches: 11. From germline, CDR1 is MDHEN and CDR2 SYDVKM. The length of the CDR3 is 16 residues. CDR3 nucleotides: TGTGCCACCCGAACCGGGACAGGGGGTTTCCAAGAGACCCAGTACTTC. Amino acid sequence: CATRTGTGGFQETQYF.

This clonotype was counted at least ten times. The chain uses TRBV6-2 or TRBV6-3 and TRBJ2-2; perhaps TRBD2 as D (6 bases). Looked up from germline, CDR1 is MNHEY and CDR2 is SVGEGT. CDR3 length equals 14 residues. Trimming shortened V by 7 bases and J by 5 bases, and 14 bases separated the two germline ends. Here the CDR3 reads CASTREWETGELFF. CDR3 bases: TGTGCCAGCACCCGGGAGTGGGAGACCGGGGAGCTGTTTTTT.

In this sample, this clonotype turned up a few times. CDR3 in amino acids: CASRSITEKLFF. CDR3 DNA: TGTGCCAGCAGGTCGATCACCGAAAAACTGTTTTTT. The V and J genes are TRBV28 and TRBJ1-4; D remains unclear. Trimming took 6 bases from V and 8 from J, leaving 10 bases between them. The CDR3 consists of 12 residues. CDR1 MDHEN and CDR2 SYDVKM come from the germline V gene.

This clonotype appeared once. The junction differs from germline at one of its ends, possibly a read error. CDR3 protein: CPSLPDANTGELFF. CDR3 coding DNA: TGTCCCAGCCTTCCGGATGCGAACACCGGGGAGCTGTTTTTT. This chain joins TRBV6-1 and TRBJ2-2; D is unresolved. This CDR3 comprises 14 residues. Germline CDR1 MNHNS, CDR2 SASEGT.